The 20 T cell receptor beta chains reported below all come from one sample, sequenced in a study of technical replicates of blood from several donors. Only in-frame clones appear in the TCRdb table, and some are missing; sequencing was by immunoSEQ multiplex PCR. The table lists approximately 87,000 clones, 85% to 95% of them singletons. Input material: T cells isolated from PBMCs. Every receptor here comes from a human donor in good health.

This CDR3 is CASSRSVAEQYF. The CDR3 bases are TGTGCCAGCAGCCGTTCGGTCGCCGAGCAGTACTTC. V is TRBV11-2 and J is TRBJ2-7; no definite D call. CDR1 and CDR2 from the germline V gene are SGHAT and FQNNGV. V was shortened by 5 bases and J by 6 bases, with 11 bases between the two germline ends. The CDR3 sequence is 12 residues long.

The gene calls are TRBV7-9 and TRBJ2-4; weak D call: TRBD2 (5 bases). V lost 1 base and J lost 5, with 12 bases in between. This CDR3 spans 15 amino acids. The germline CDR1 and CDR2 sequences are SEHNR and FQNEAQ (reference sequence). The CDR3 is CASSLDGGFQNIQYF. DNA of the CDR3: TGTGCCAGCAGCTTAGACGGAGGTTTCCAAAACATTCAGTACTTC.

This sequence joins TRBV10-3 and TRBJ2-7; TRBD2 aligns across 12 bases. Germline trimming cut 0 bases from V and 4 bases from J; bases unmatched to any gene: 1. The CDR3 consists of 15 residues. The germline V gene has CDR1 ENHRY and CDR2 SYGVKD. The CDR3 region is CAISESTSGSYEQYF. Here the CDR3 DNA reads TGTGCCATCAGTGAGTCGACTAGCGGGAGTTACGAGCAGTACTTC.

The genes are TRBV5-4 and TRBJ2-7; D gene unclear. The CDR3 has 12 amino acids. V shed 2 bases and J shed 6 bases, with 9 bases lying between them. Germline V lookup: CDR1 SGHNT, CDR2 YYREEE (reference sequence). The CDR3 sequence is CASSFPSGEQYF. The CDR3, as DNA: TGTGCCAGCAGCTTCCCGTCCGGCGAGCAGTACTTC.

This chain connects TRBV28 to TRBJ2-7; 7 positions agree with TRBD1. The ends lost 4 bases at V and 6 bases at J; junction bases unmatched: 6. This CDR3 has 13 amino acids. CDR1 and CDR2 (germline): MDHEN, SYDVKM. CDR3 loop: CASSWGQHLEQYF. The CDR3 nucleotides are TGTGCCAGCAGTTGGGGACAGCATCTCGAGCAGTACTTC. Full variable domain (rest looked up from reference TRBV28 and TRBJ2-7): DVKVTQSSRYLVKRTGEKVFLECVQDMDHENMFWYRQDPGLGLRLIYFSYDVKMKEKGDIPEGYSVSREKKERFSLILESASTNQTSMYLCASSWGQHLEQYFGPGTRLTVT.

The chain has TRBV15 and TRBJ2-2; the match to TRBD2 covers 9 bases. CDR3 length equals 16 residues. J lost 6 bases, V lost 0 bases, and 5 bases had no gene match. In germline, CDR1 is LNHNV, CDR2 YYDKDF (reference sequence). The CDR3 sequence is CATSRDTSGRSGELFF. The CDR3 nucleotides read TGTGCCACCAGCAGAGATACAAGCGGGAGGTCCGGGGAGCTGTTTTTT.

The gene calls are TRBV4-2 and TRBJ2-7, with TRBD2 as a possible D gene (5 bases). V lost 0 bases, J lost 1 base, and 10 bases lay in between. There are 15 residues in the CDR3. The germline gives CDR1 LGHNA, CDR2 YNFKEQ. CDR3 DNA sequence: TGTGCCAGCAGCCAAGAATACGAGGGTTCCTACGAGCAGTACTTC. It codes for CASSQEYEGSYEQYF.

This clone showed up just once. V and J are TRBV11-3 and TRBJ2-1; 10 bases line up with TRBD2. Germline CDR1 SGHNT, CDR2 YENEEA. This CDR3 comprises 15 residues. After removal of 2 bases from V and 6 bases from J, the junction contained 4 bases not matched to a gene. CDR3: CASSLLASGGNEQFF. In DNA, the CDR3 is TGTGCCAGCAGCTTATTGGCTAGCGGGGGCAATGAGCAGTTCTTC.

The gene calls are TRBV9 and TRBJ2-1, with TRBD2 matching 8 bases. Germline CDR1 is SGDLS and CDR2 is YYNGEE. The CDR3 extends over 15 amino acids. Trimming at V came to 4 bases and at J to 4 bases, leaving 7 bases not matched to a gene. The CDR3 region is CASSISGEIYNEQFF. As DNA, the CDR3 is TGTGCCAGCAGCATTAGCGGGGAAATTTACAATGAGCAGTTCTTC.

For the CDR3, the DNA is TGTGCCAGCACCCGGGACAGGGTCACCTCTGGAAACACCATATATTTT. Its translation: CASTRDRVTSGNTIYF. The rearrangement joins TRBV7-8 to TRBJ1-3, with 9 bases matching TRBD1. Unmatched junction bases numbered 7, after V lost 7 bases and J lost 0 bases. The CDR3 totals 16 residues. Germline CDR1 reads SGHVS; CDR2 reads FQNEAQ.

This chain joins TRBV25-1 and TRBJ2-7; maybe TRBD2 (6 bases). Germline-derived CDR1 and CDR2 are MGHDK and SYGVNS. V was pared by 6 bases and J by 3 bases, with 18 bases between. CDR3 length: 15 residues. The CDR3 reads CASREEGSVDYEQYF. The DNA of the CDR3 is TGTGCCAGCAGGGAGGAGGGTTCAGTCGACTACGAGCAGTACTTC.

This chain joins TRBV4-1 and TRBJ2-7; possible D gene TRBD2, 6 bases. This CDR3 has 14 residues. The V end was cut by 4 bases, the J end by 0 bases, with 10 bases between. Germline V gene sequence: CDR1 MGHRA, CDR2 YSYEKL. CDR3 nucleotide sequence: TGCGCCAGCAGCCGGCGGGACGGCTCCTACGAGCAGTACTTC. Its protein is CASSRRDGSYEQYF.

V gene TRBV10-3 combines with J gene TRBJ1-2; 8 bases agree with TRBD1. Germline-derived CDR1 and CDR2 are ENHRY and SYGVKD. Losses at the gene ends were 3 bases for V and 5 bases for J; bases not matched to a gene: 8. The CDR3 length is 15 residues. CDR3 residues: CAISDLYDRGYGYTF. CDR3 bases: TGTGCCATCAGTGACCTATACGACAGGGGTTATGGCTACACCTTC.

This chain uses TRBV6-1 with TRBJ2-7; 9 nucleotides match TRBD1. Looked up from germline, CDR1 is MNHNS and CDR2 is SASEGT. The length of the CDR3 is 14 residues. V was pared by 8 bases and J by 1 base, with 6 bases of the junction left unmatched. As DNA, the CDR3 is TGTGCCAGCGCTACAGGGGGCGCATCCTACGAGCAGTACTTC. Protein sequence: CASATGGASYEQYF.

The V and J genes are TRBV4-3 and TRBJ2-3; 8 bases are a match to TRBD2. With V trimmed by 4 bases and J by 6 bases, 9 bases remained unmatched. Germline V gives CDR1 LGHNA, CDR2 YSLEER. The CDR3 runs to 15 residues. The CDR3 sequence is CASSPLRGGADTQYF. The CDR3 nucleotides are TGCGCCAGCAGCCCGCTCCGGGGGGGGGCCGATACGCAGTATTTT.

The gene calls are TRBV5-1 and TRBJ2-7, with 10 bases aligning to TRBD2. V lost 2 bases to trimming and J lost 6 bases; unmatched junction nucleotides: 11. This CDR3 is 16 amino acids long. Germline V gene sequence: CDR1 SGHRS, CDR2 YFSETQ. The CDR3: CASSFFTQREGGEQYF. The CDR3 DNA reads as TGCGCCAGCAGCTTTTTTACCCAGCGGGAGGGGGGCGAGCAGTACTTC.

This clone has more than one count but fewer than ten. DNA of the CDR3: TGCAGCGTTGAAGGAGCTGAAGCTTTCTTT. Its translation: CSVEGAEAFF. The V call is TRBV29-1, the J call TRBJ1-1; D unclear. In germline, CDR1 is SQVTM, CDR2 ANQGSEA. This CDR3 is built from 10 residues. V lost 1 base and J lost 6, with 3 bases in between.

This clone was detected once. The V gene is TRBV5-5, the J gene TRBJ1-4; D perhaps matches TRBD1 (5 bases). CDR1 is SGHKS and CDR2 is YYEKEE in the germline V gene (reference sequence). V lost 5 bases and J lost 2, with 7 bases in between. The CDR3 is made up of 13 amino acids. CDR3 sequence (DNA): TGTGCCAGCAGGGGGCCTACTAATGAAAAACTGTTTTTT. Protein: CASRGPTNEKLFF. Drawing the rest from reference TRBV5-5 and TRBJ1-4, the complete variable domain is DAGVTQSPTHLIKTRGQQVTLRCSPISGHKSVSWYQQVLGQGPQFIFQYYEKEERGRGNFPDRFSARQFPNYSSELNVNALLLGDSALYLCASRGPTNEKLFFGSGTQLSVL.

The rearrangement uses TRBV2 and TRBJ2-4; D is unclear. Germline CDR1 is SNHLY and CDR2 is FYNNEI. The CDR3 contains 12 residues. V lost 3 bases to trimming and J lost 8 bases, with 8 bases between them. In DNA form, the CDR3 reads TGTGCCAGCAGTGAGGGTGGGCACATTCAGTACTTC. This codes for CASSEGGHIQYF.

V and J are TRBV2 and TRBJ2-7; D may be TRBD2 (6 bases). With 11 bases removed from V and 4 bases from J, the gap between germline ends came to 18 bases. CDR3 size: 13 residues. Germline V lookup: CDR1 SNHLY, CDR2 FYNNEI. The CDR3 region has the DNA TGTGCCTCCGGCCAGGACGGGGGTTACGAGCAGTACTTC. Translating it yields CASGQDGGYEQYF.